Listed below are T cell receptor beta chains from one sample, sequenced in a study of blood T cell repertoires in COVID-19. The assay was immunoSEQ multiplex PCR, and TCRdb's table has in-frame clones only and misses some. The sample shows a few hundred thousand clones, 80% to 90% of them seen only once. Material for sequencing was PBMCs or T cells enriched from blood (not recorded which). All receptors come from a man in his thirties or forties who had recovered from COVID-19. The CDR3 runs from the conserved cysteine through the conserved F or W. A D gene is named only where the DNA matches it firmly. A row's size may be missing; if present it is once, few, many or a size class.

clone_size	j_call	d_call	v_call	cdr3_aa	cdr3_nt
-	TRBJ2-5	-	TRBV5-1	CAIVKGRGETQYF	TGCGCCATAGTAAAGGGGAGGGGGGAGACCCAGTACTTC
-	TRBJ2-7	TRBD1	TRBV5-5	CASSLLPQGGYEQYF	TGTGCCAGCAGCTTGCTGCCACAGGGGGGATACGAGCAGTACTTC
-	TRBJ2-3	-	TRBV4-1	CASSRGRVLADTQYF	TGCGCCAGCAGCCGAGGCAGGGTTTTGGCAGATACGCAGTATTTT
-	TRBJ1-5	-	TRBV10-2	CASSLTGPYSNQPQHF	TGCGCCAGCAGCTTGACAGGTCCTTATAGCAATCAGCCCCAGCATTTT
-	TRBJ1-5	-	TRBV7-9	CASSLEGVGQPQHF	TGTGCCAGCAGCTTAGAAGGGGTGGGTCAGCCCCAGCATTTT
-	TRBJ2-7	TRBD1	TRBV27	CASSLEQGAGEQYF	TGTGCCAGCAGTTTAGAACAGGGGGCAGGCGAGCAGTACTTC
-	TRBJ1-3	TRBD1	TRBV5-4	CASSSQGYSGNTIYF	TGTGCCAGCAGCTCACAGGGGTACAGTGGAAACACCATATATTTT
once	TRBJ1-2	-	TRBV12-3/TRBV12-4	CASSTLDTGYTF	TGTGCCAGCAGCACCCTGGACACTGGCTACACCTTC
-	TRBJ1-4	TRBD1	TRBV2	CASIGQGSATNEKLFF	TGTGCCAGCATCGGACAGGGGTCTGCAACTAATGAAAAACTGTTTTTT
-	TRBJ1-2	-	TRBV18	CASSPDRDYGYTF	TGTGCCAGCTCACCAGACCGGGACTATGGCTACACCTTC
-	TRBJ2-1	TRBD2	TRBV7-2	CASSSREGNYNEQFF	TGTGCCAGCAGCTCTAGGGAGGGTAACTACAATGAGCAGTTCTTC
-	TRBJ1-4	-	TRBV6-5	CASSRNRDEKLFF	TGTGCCAGCAGCAGGAACAGGGATGAAAAACTGTTTTTT
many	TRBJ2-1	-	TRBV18	CASPDSNNEQFF	TGTGCCAGCCCGGACAGTAACAATGAGCAGTTCTTC
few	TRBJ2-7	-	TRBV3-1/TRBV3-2	CASQQGVYEQYF	TGTGCCAGCCAACAGGGTGTCTACGAGCAGTACTTC
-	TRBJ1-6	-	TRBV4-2	CASSQQGSVNSPLHF	TGTGCCAGCAGCCAGCAGGGGAGTGTCAATTCACCCCTCCACTTT
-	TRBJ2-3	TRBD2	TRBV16	CASSPTGAGGPLEDTQYF	TGTGCCAGCAGTCCAACGGGAGCGGGGGGGCCCCTGGAAGATACGCAGTATTTT
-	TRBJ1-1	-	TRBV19	CASSIRRRNTEAFF	TGTGCCAGTAGTATTCGTCGCAGGAACACTGAAGCTTTCTTT
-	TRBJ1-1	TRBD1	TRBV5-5	CASSWGTGPNGEAFF	TGTGCCAGCAGCTGGGGGACAGGGCCGAACGGTGAAGCTTTCTTT
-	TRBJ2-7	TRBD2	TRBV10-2	CASSGGGFIYEQYF	TGCGCCAGCAGCGGGGGGGGGTTCATCTACGAGCAGTACTTC
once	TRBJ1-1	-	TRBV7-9	CASSLAGWGRPSTEAFF	TGTGCCAGCAGCTTAGCGGGCTGGGGGCGCCCCAGCACTGAAGCTTTCTTT
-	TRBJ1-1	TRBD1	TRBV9	CASSPRLGTGVNTEAFF	TGTGCCAGCAGCCCTCGTCTCGGGACAGGGGTTAACACTGAAGCTTTCTTT
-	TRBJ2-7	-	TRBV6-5	CASSSFNEQYF	TGTGCCAGCAGTTCCTTTAACGAGCAGTACTTC
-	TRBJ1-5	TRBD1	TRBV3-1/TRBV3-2	CASSQGAGGAAQHF	TGTGCCAGCAGCCAAGGAGCAGGGGGCGCGGCCCAGCATTTT
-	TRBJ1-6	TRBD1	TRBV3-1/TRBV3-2	CASSTGQAGNSPLHF	TGTGCCAGCAGCACCGGACAGGCTGGTAATTCACCCCTCCACTTT
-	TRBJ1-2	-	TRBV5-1	CASSPRGGDPGGYTF	TGCGCCAGCAGCCCCCGGGGAGGGGATCCAGGGGGCTACACCTTC
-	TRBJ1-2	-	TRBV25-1	CASSVTANYGYTF	TGTGCCAGCAGCGTTACAGCTAACTATGGCTACACCTTC
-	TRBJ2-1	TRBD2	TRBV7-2	CASSHSSGPSSSYNEQFF	TGTGCCAGCAGCCACTCTAGCGGGCCATCTAGCTCCTACAATGAGCAGTTCTTC
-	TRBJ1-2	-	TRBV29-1	CSVEGLLAYGYTF	TGCAGCGTTGAAGGATTGCTGGCATATGGCTACACCTTC
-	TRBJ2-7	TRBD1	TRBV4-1	CASSPQQGFSYEQYF	TGCGCCAGCAGCCCGCAACAGGGGTTCTCCTACGAGCAGTACTTC
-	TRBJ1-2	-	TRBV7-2	CASSSSRDIGYGYTF	TGTGCCAGCAGCTCGTCCAGGGACATCGGCTATGGCTACACCTTC
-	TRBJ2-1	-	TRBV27	CASSDRDIIYNEQFF	TGTGCCAGCAGTGATCGGGACATTATCTACAATGAGCAGTTCTTC
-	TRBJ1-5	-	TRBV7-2	CASSERVSQPQHF	TGTGCCAGCAGCGAAAGAGTCTCGCAGCCCCAGCATTTT
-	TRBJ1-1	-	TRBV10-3	CAIRKASGQGGSDWQSAFF	TGTGCCATCAGAAAGGCGTCAGGTCAAGGGGGATCGGACTGGCAGAGTGCTTTCTTT
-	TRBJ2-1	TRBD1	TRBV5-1	CASSLDGTGVHNEQFF	TGCGCCAGCAGCTTGGATGGGACAGGGGTCCACAATGAGCAGTTCTTC
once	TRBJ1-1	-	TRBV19	CASSIQGTSTEAFF	TGTGCCAGTAGTATTCAGGGGACGAGCACTGAAGCTTTCTTT
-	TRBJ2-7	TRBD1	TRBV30	CAWNRGPYEQYF	TGTGCCTGGAACAGGGGGCCCTACGAGCAGTACTTC
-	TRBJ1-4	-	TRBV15	CATSRGPGVGEKLFF	TGTGCCACCAGCAGAGGTCCTGGTGTCGGTGAAAAACTGTTTTTT
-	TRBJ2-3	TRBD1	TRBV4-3	CASSHGTGDADTQYF	TGCGCCAGCAGCCACGGGACAGGGGATGCAGATACGCAGTATTTT
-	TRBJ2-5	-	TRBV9	CASSVQAKETQYF	TGTGCCAGCAGCGTCCAAGCTAAAGAGACCCAGTACTTC
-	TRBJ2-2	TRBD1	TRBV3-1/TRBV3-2	CASSLSYRGRPGELFF	TGTGCCAGCAGCCTTTCATACAGGGGGCGCCCCGGGGAGCTGTTTTTT
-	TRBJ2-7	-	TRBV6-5	CASSNPGLGNYEQYF	TGTGCCAGCAGCAACCCGGGACTTGGGAACTACGAGCAGTACTTC
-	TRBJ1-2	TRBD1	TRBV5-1	CASSLTGTAGDGYTF	TGCGCCAGCAGCTTAACCGGGACAGCGGGAGATGGCTACACCTTC
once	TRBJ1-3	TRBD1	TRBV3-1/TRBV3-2	CASSQSGTGYGNTIYF	TGTGCCAGCAGCCAATCCGGGACAGGGTACGGAAACACCATATATTTT
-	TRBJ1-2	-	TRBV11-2	CASRQTLTYGYTF	TGTGCCAGCAGGCAGACATTAACCTATGGCTACACCTTC
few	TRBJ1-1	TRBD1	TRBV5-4	CASSFGQGGTEAFF	TGTGCCAGCAGCTTTGGACAGGGGGGAACTGAAGCTTTCTTT
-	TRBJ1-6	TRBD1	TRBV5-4	CASSAGTGLVSDSPLHF	TGTGCCAGCAGCGCCGGGACAGGGCTTGTGTCAGATTCACCCCTCCACTTT
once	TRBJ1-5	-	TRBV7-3	CASSLWQNQPQHF	TGTGCCAGCAGCTTATGGCAGAATCAGCCCCAGCATTTT
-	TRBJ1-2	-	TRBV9	CASSVGGGSYGYTF	TGTGCCAGCAGCGTAGGGGGAGGTAGCTATGGCTACACCTTC
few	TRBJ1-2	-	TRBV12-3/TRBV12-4	CASSGISGYTF	TGTGCCAGCAGCGGGATTTCCGGCTACACCTTC
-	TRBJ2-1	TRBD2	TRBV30	CAWGAGGSSYNEQFF	TGTGCCTGGGGAGCGGGGGGTAGCTCCTACAATGAGCAGTTCTTC
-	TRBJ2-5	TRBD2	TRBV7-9	CASSPTSGGLETQYF	TGTGCCAGCAGCCCGACTAGCGGGGGGTTAGAGACCCAGTACTTC
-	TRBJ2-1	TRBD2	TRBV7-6	CASSARTSGGGSYNEQFF	TGTGCCAGCAGCGCACGGACTAGCGGGGGGGGGTCCTACAATGAGCAGTTCTTC